Listed here are 25 T cell receptor beta chains from one sample, sequenced in a study of metastatic and nonmetastatic thyroid tumors. Patients underwent thyroid surgery, and none had received any treatment before it. TCRdb reanalyzed the PCR reads with MiXCR. This table has 25,000 to 35,000 clones, less than 30% appearing once. The sample comprised blood. The receptors stem from a female donor with papillary thyroid cancer or a benign thyroid nodule (not recorded which). Some clones in this sample may be carry-over from other donors' samples.

This clone was counted a single time. The chain links TRBV9 to TRBJ2-1, with 7 positions matching TRBD2. The CDR3 covers 15 residues. Germline V lookup: CDR1 SGDLS, CDR2 YYNGEE. V shed 6 bases, J shed 3 bases, and the junction held 9 bases outside the gene matches. The CDR3 DNA is TGTGCCAGCATCCTCTCCTGGACTAGCTACAATGAGCAGTTCTTC. The encoded protein is CASILSWTSYNEQFF.

In its sample, this clone was seen many times. An end of the junction differs from the germline gene, which may be a read error. The CDR3 bases are TGCAGCGTGGAAGTCTATGCAAGGGGGGGAGGAGGCTACACCTTC. Translated: CSVEVYARGGGGYTF. The genes are TRBV29-1 and TRBJ1-2; TRBD1 might be the D (6 bases). The CDR3 is 15 residues long. Germline lookup yields CDR1 SQVTM and CDR2 ANQGSEA.

In its sample, this clone is medium-sized. The genes are TRBV10-2 and TRBJ2-7; no definite D call. Trimming took off 4 bases at V and 6 bases at J, with 10 bases between the two ends. Looked up from germline, CDR1 is WSHSY and CDR2 is SAAADI. CDR3 size: 12 residues. CDR3 region: CASSGSGVEQYF. The CDR3 DNA sequence: TGCGCCAGCAGTGGTTCGGGCGTCGAGCAGTACTTC.

V usage is TRBV7-8 and J usage is TRBJ1-4, with 8 bases identical to TRBD1. After removal of 3 bases from V and 0 bases from J, the junction contained 12 bases not matched to a gene. Per the germline V gene, CDR1 is SGHVS and CDR2 is FQNEAQ. The CDR3 totals 19 residues. The CDR3 spells CASSLSFRDRTSTNEKLFF. As DNA, the CDR3 is TGTGCCAGCAGCTTGTCCTTCCGGGACAGGACGTCAACTAATGAAAAACTGTTTTTT.

V usage is TRBV5-1 and J usage is TRBJ1-1; tentatively, D is TRBD1 (5 bases). Trimming left V 1 base short and J 4 bases short, with 14 bases between. CDR3 length: 15 amino acids. Germline V gene sequence: CDR1 SGHRS, CDR2 YFSETQ. Written as DNA, the CDR3 is TGCGCCAGCAGCTTGTCGACCACAGGAGGCACTGAAGCTTTCTTT. Its translation is CASSLSTTGGTEAFF.

This clone was recorded many times. The gene calls are TRBV7-3 and TRBJ2-3; 13 nucleotides line up with TRBD2. CDR3 length: 20 amino acids. Germline V gives CDR1 SGHTA, CDR2 FQGTGA. With 4 bases clipped from V and 0 bases from J, the junction kept 13 bases outside the gene matches. The CDR3 sequence: CASSSPWGLAGPTSTDTQYF. In nucleotides, the CDR3 is TGTGCCAGCAGCTCCCCTTGGGGACTAGCGGGACCTACTAGCACAGATACGCAGTATTTT.

In this sample, this clone turned up many times. This chain joins TRBV20-1 and TRBJ2-3, with 11 bases matching TRBD2. This CDR3 contains 14 residues. With 6 bases clipped from V and 0 bases from J, the junction kept 2 bases outside the gene matches. Germline CDR1 reads DFQATT; CDR2 reads SNEGSKA (reference sequence). The CDR3, as DNA: TGCAGTGCAAGGACTAGCGGGAGCACAGATACGCAGTATTTT. Its protein product is CSARTSGSTDTQYF.

There are many counts of this clone. The chain couples TRBV7-2 to TRBJ2-3; no clear D gene. Germline V lookup: CDR1 SGHTA, CDR2 FQGNSA. The CDR3 totals 12 residues. Trimming took 5 bases from V and 6 from J, leaving 9 bases between them. CDR3 bases: TGTGCCAGCAGCAATTTTGTGGATACGCAGTATTTT. This codes for CASSNFVDTQYF.

In its sample, this clone was seen many times. This sample also contains other DNA sequences that code for the same CDR3. The rearrangement joins TRBV30 to TRBJ2-2; TRBD1 might be the D (5 bases). With 0 bases removed from V and 6 bases from J, the gap between germline ends came to 11 bases. The CDR3 length is 14 residues. Looked up from germline, CDR1 is GTSNPN and CDR2 is SVGIG (reference sequence). CDR3 residues: CAWSVLQGAGELFF. The CDR3 DNA reads TGTGCCTGGAGTGTACTTCAAGGGGCCGGGGAGCTGTTTTTT. The full variable domain, rest sourced from reference TRBV30 and TRBJ2-2, is SQTIHQWPATLVQPVGSPLSLECTVEGTSNPNLYWYRQAAGRGLQLLFYSVGIGQISSEVPQNLSASRPQDRQFILSSKKLLLSDSGFYLCAWSVLQGAGELFFGEGSRLTVL.

This clone was detected many times. The V and J genes are TRBV20-1 and TRBJ1-5; 8 bases align to TRBD1. V lost 7 bases to trimming and J lost 6 bases; unmatched junction nucleotides: 8. Germline CDR1 and CDR2: DFQATT and SNEGSKA (reference sequence). This CDR3 is built from 13 residues. CDR3 sequence reads: CSVQQGVSQPQHF. In DNA form, the CDR3 reads TGCAGTGTCCAACAGGGGGTAAGTCAGCCCCAGCATTTT.

This CDR3 reads CSARRPGLAGVYEQYF. The CDR3, as DNA: TGCAGTGCTAGACGACCGGGACTAGCGGGGGTGTACGAGCAGTACTTC. V usage is TRBV20-1 and J usage is TRBJ2-7; 14 bases match TRBD2. After removal of 2 bases from V and 4 bases from J, the junction contained 7 bases not matched to a gene. The germline V gene encodes CDR1 DFQATT and CDR2 SNEGSKA (reference sequence). The CDR3 is made up of 16 amino acids.

Notes on this clone: One end of the junction fails to match germline, which may point to a read error. J is TRBJ1-1 and V is TRBV10-2; D ambiguous. There are 11 residues in the CDR3. Per germline, CDR1 WSHSY and CDR2 SAAADI. In DNA, the CDR3 is TGCGCCAGCAGTGGGAGGGCTGAAGCTTTATTT. This codes for CASSGRAEALF.

This clone showed up many times. J is TRBJ2-3 and V is TRBV10-3; 11 nucleotides match TRBD1. The junction had 4 bases not matched to a gene; V was cut back by 7 bases and J by 4 bases. The CDR3 is 14 amino acids. Germline CDR1 reads ENHRY; CDR2 reads SYGVKD. The CDR3 coding sequence is TGTGCCATCACCCCGGGACAGGGGGCAGATACGCAGTATTTT. As protein: CAITPGQGADTQYF.

This chain joins TRBV15 and TRBJ1-1; D is perhaps TRBD1 (6 bases). Germline V gene data show CDR1 as LNHNV and CDR2 as YYDKDF (reference sequence). This CDR3 region has 13 residues. Trimming shortened V by 5 bases and J by 5 bases, and 12 bases separated the two germline ends. The CDR3 sequence is CATSPGERTEAFF. The DNA for the CDR3 is TGTGCCACCAGCCCAGGGGAGAGGACTGAAGCTTTCTTT.

This clone was counted only a few times. J is TRBJ2-1 and V is TRBV28, with 11 bases lining up with TRBD2. Trimming took 10 bases from V and 8 from J; bases not matched to a gene: 13. CDR1 is MDHEN, CDR2 SYDVKM, per germline. The CDR3 has 15 amino acids. CDR3 protein: CATLWLAGGFHEQFF. The CDR3 nucleotides are TGTGCCACTCTGTGGCTAGCGGGAGGTTTCCATGAGCAGTTCTTC.

As regards this clone: The germline gene is not matched at one end of the junction; a read error may be the cause. This chain links TRBV7-8 with TRBJ2-5, with D uncertain. CDR1 and CDR2 from the germline V gene are SGHVS and FQNEAQ. The CDR3 spans 16 residues. The DNA of the CDR3 is TGTGCCAGCAGCCCCCCGGAACAGAATACTGAAGAGACCAAGTACTTC. Residues: CASSPPEQNTEETKYF.

The chain links TRBV11-2 to TRBJ1-1; 7 bases line up with TRBD1. The trim removed 5 bases at V and 1 base at J, leaving 10 bases unmatched. There are 16 residues in the CDR3. CDR1 is SGHAT and CDR2 is FQNNGV in the germline V gene. CDR3 loop: CASSRQGGAQNTEAFF. For the CDR3, the DNA is TGTGCCAGCAGCCGACAGGGAGGAGCACAGAACACTGAAGCTTTCTTT.

This clone ranks as medium-sized (0.01 to 0.1%). The chain combines TRBV28 with TRBJ2-7, with D unclear. The CDR3 covers 13 residues. From germline, CDR1 is MDHEN and CDR2 SYDVKM. Trimming took off 7 bases at V and 2 bases at J, with 12 bases between the two ends. The CDR3 here is CASIWAETYEQYF. CDR3 sequence (DNA): TGTGCCAGCATCTGGGCAGAAACCTACGAGCAGTACTTC.

The sample holds many counts of this clone. The genes are TRBV5-8 and TRBJ2-6; 10 bases map to TRBD1. The CDR3 runs 19 residues. The germline gives CDR1 SGHTS, CDR2 YDEGEE. The ends lost 3 bases at V and 4 bases at J; junction bases unmatched: 13. The CDR3 sequence is CASSSPGQGSLGGANVLTF. The DNA of the CDR3 is TGTGCCAGCAGCTCCCCGGGACAGGGGTCTCTGGGGGGGGCCAACGTCCTGACTTTC.

Many counts were recorded for this clone. This chain links TRBV7-2 with TRBJ2-5, with D possibly matching TRBD2 (5 bases). Trimming took off 5 bases at V and 1 base at J, with 8 bases between the two ends. Germline V gives CDR1 SGHTA, CDR2 FQGNSA. This CDR3 has 13 residues. CDR3 coding DNA: TGTGCCAGCAGCCGAACTAGCCAAGAGACCCAGTACTTC. As protein: CASSRTSQETQYF.

This clone was recorded at least ten times. This specimen includes other DNA sequences encoding the same CDR3. CDR3 residues: CATSKNQGLAALRGFETQYF. Here the CDR3 DNA reads TGTGCCACCAGCAAAAACCAGGGACTAGCGGCGCTAAGGGGATTCGAGACCCAGTACTTC. The chain combines TRBV15 with TRBJ2-5; 11 bases are a match to TRBD2. J lost 5 bases, V lost 4 bases, and 21 bases had no gene match. The CDR3 is 20 residues long. Germline-derived CDR1 and CDR2 are LNHNV and YYDKDF (reference sequence).

Points on this clone: This may arise from a read error, as a much more abundant clone is one base away. The chain uses TRBV5-4 and TRBJ2-6, with D perhaps matching TRBD1 (6 bases). Trimming removed 3 bases from V and 12 bases from J, with 19 bases in between. Germline CDR1 SGHNT, CDR2 YYREEE (reference sequence). This CDR3 is 15 amino acids long. As DNA, the CDR3 is TGTGCCAGCAGCTCGCCCAGGGGATGGGTTGGCGTCCTGACTTTC. Protein product: CASSSPRGWVGVLTF.

This clone was found many times. This sequence may be a read error, since a much larger clone differs from it by one base. The chain carries TRBV5-6 and TRBJ2-7; possibly TRBD2 for D (5 bases). Germline V gives CDR1 SGHDT, CDR2 YYEEEE. V was shortened by 0 bases and J by 9 bases, with 10 bases between the two germline ends. The CDR3 is made up of 12 amino acids. CDR3 nucleotide sequence: TGTGCCAGCAGCTTGGCCGGGGTCGTGCAGTACTTC. It is translated as CASSLAGVVQYF.

This clone was seen more than once but under ten times. The CDR3 is CASLKSGKETDTQYF. As DNA, the CDR3 is TGTGCCAGCCTTAAAAGCGGGAAAGAGACAGATACGCAGTATTTT. The gene calls are TRBV27 and TRBJ2-3; TRBD2 matches 7 bases. The CDR3 extends over 15 amino acids. Trimming removed 8 bases from V and 3 bases from J; junction bases left unmatched: 11. Germline V gene sequence: CDR1 MNHEY, CDR2 SMNVEV (reference sequence).

This clone has a count of ten or more. The rearrangement links TRBV2 to TRBJ1-5, with D unresolved. Germline V gene sequence: CDR1 SNHLY, CDR2 FYNNEI. Deletions cut 7 bases from V and 5 bases from J, with 12 bases between. The CDR3 runs to 13 residues. This CDR3 is CASIGEIDQPQHF. In nucleotides, the CDR3 is TGTGCCAGCATCGGAGAGATTGATCAGCCCCAGCATTTT. Full variable domain (missing parts from reference TRBV2 and TRBJ1-5): EPEVTQTPSHQVTQMGQEVILRCVPISNHLYFYWYRQILGQKVEFLVSFYNNEISEKSEIFDDQFSVERPDGSNFTLKIRSTKLEDSAMYFCASIGEIDQPQHFGDGTRLSIL.